A selection of T cell receptor beta chains follows, all from one sample in a study of monozygotic twins with inflammatory bowel disease. Each CDR3 protein gets one entry in TCRdb, which reprocessed the 5' RACE reads and gives no DNA. The table lists 300,000 to 350,000 distinct CDR3 sequences. The sequenced material came from blood. The origin of the receptors is a human donor with ulcerative colitis or Crohn's disease, or a healthy co-twin of an affected twin (not recorded which). Both conserved end residues are part of each CDR3.

CDR3: CASSLETTSVTQYF
J: TRBJ2-3
length: 14
V: TRBV11-2

CDR3: CASSLARLAGVTDTQYF
J: TRBJ2-3
length: 17
V: TRBV7-8

CDR3: CATRDRDRGRAEAFF
J: TRBJ1-1
length: 15
V: TRBV27

CDR3: CASSSRGIGELFF
J: TRBJ2-2
length: 13
V: TRBV7-6

CDR3: CSARDAGTGAESYEQYF
J: TRBJ2-7
length: 17
V: TRBV20-1

CDR3: CASSEGVAPSYNEQFF
J: TRBJ2-1
length: 16
V: TRBV11-1

CDR3: CSARDRTPSTDTQYF
J: TRBJ2-3
length: 15
V: TRBV20-1

CDR3: CSAHRDSVAFF
J: TRBJ1-1
length: 11
V: TRBV20-1

CDR3: CASSPRGGSEAFF
J: TRBJ1-1
length: 13
V: TRBV3-1

CDR3: CATSEEGAIGQPQHF
J: TRBJ1-5
length: 15
V: TRBV24-1

CDR3: CASSLPQGKETQYF
J: TRBJ2-5
length: 14
V: TRBV7-9

CDR3: CATLNRGPSEQYF
J: TRBJ2-7
length: 13
V: TRBV6-2/TRBV6-3

CDR3: CASSPHPGLAGGYEQFF
J: TRBJ2-1
length: 17
V: TRBV14

CDR3: CASSSGQGANYGYTF
J: TRBJ1-2
length: 15
V: TRBV28

CDR3: CASSNRGTRVYEQYF
J: TRBJ2-7
length: 15
V: TRBV21-1

CDR3: CASSPISVSYNEQFF
J: TRBJ2-1
length: 15
V: TRBV18

CDR3: CASSSTSTGTQYF
J: TRBJ2-5
length: 13
V: TRBV28

CDR3: CASSLRLAAYNEQFF
J: TRBJ2-1
length: 15
V: TRBV11-2

CDR3: CSARAAGDYGYTF
J: TRBJ1-2
length: 13
V: TRBV20-1

CDR3: CSARRDKRDSPLHF
J: TRBJ1-6
length: 14
V: TRBV20-1

CDR3: CASRQLNTEAFF
J: TRBJ1-1
length: 12
V: TRBV6-5

CDR3: CASSLDPRTDTQYF
J: TRBJ2-3
length: 14
V: TRBV7-6

CDR3: CASSIFGGPSYEQYF
J: TRBJ2-7
length: 15
V: TRBV19

CDR3: CASRLQGINEKLFF
J: TRBJ1-4
length: 14
V: TRBV25-1

CDR3: CASSPGQETYNEQFF
J: TRBJ2-1
length: 15
V: TRBV18

CDR3: CASTSPTEAFF
J: TRBJ1-1
length: 11
V: TRBV7-8

CDR3: CASSRGPRQGPTDTQYF
J: TRBJ2-3
length: 17
V: TRBV5-1

CDR3: CASSTDYNEQFF
J: TRBJ2-1
length: 12
V: TRBV9

CDR3: CASSLSSGRVMTGELFF
J: TRBJ2-2
length: 17
V: TRBV7-9

CDR3: CASSLETGSGTEAFF
J: TRBJ1-1
length: 15
V: TRBV5-1

CDR3: CASSVGLSSGNTIYF
J: TRBJ1-3
length: 15
V: TRBV9

CDR3: CASSARQGANTGELFF
J: TRBJ2-2
length: 16
V: TRBV4-1

CDR3: CASSLFGTANEQYF
J: TRBJ2-7
length: 14
V: TRBV7-2

CDR3: CSVPSGAGGHNEQFF
J: TRBJ2-1
length: 15
V: TRBV20-1

CDR3: CASREDRVLPQYEQYF
J: TRBJ2-7
length: 16
V: TRBV6-1

CDR3: CSVEALWTGELFF
J: TRBJ2-2
length: 13
V: TRBV29-1

CDR3: CATSRVNKDGYTF
J: TRBJ1-2
length: 13
V: TRBV15

CDR3: CATSNATVGSYGYTF
J: TRBJ1-2
length: 15
V: TRBV15

CDR3: CASSATGQNYEQYF
J: TRBJ2-7
length: 14
V: TRBV6-1

CDR3: CAISSGQLDYEQYF
J: TRBJ2-7
length: 14
V: TRBV10-3

CDR3: CASSPPILEDAGGEKLFF
J: TRBJ1-4
length: 18
V: TRBV18

CDR3: CASSPVAGEGRNGYTF
J: TRBJ1-2
length: 16
V: TRBV4-2